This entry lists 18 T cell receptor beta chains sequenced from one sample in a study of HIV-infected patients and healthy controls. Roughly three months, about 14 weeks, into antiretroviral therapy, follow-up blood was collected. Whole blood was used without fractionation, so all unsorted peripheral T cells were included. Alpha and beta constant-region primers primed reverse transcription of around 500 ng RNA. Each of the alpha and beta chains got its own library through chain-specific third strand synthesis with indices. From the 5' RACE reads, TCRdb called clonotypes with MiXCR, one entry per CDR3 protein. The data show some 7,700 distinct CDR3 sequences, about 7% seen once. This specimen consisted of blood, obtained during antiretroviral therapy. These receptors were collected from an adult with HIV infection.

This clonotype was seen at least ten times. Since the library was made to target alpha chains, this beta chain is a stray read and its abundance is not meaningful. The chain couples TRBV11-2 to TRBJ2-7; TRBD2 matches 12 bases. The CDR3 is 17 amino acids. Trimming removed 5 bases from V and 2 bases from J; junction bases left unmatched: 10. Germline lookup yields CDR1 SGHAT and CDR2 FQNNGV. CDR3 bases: TGTGCCAGCAGCACCGGGACTAGCGGGTGGCAAGCCTACGAGCAGTACTTC. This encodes CASSTGTSGWQAYEQYF.

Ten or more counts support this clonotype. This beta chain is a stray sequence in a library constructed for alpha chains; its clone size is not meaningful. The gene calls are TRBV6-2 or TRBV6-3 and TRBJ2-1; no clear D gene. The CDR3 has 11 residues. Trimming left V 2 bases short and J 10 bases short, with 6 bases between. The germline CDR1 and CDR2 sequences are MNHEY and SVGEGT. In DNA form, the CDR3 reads TGTGCCAGCAGTTACCCTTCCGAGCAGTTCTTC. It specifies CASSYPSEQFF.

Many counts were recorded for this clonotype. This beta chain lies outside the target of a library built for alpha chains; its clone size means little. DNA for the CDR3: TGTGCCACCTCGATCCCCCAGATTAACCTGGGGCAGCAGTACTTC. Encoded protein: CATSIPQINLGQQYF. This chain joins TRBV28 and TRBJ2-7; tentatively, D is TRBD1 (5 bases). The CDR3 consists of 15 residues. Germline CDR1 is MDHEN and CDR2 is SYDVKM. V was cut by 10 bases and J by 8 bases, with 27 bases left in between.

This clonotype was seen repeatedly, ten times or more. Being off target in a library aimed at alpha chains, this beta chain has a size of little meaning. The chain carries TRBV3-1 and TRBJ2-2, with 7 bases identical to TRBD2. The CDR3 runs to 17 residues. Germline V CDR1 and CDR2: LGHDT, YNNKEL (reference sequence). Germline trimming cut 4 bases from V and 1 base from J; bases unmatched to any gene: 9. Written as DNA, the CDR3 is TGTGCCAGCAGCCGATGGGGTGCTAGCGGGAACACCGGGGAGCTGTTTTTT. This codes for CASSRWGASGNTGELFF.

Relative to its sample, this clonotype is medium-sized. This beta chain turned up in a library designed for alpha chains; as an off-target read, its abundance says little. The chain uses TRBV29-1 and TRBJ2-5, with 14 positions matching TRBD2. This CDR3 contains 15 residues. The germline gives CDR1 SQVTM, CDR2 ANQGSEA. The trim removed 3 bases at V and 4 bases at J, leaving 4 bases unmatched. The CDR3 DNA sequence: TGCAGCGTTGACGGGACTAGCGGGAGAGCAGAGACCCAGTACTTC. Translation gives CSVDGTSGRAETQYF.

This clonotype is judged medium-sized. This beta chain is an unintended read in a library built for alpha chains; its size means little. The CDR3 sequence is CASSPGTGGLKIKNIQYF. For the CDR3, the DNA is TGTGCCAGCAGTCCTGGGACAGGGGGCCTTAAAATCAAAAACATTCAGTACTTC. The chain uses TRBV27 and TRBJ2-4; 12 positions match TRBD1. This CDR3 is built from 18 residues. The J segment lost 3 bases and the V segment lost 5 bases, leaving 11 bases of the junction unmatched. Germline V gene sequence: CDR1 MNHEY, CDR2 SMNVEV (reference sequence).

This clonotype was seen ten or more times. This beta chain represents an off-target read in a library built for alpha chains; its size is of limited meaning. As DNA, the CDR3 is TGTGCCTGGAGCCCTGGACTAGCGGGAGGCTATGAGCAGTTCTTC. The encoded protein is CAWSPGLAGGYEQFF. The chain has TRBV30 and TRBJ2-1, with 14 bases lining up with TRBD2. V lost 3 bases and J lost 8; bases outside the gene matches: 6. Germline V gene data show CDR1 as GTSNPN and CDR2 as SVGIG (reference sequence). This CDR3 region has 15 residues.

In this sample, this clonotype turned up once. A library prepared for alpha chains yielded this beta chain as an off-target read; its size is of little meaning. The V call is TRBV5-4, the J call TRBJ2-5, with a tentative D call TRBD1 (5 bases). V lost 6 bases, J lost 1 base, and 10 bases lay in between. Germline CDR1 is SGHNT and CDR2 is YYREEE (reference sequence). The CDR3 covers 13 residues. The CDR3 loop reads CASTRVPQETQYF. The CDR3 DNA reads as TGTGCCAGCACCAGGGTCCCCCAAGAGACCCAGTACTTC.

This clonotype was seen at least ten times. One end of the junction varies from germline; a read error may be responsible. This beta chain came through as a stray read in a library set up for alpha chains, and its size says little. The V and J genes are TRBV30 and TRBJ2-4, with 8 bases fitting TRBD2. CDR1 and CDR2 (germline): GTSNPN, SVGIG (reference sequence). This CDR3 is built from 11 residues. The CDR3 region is CAWNRGGTRSF. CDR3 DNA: TGTGCCTGGAACCGAGGGGGGACTAGGAGTTTC. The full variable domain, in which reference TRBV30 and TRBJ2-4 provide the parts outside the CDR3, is SQTIHQWPATLVQPVGSPLSLECTVEGTSNPNLYWYRQAAGRGLQLLFYSVGIGQISSEVPQNLSASRPQDRQFILSSKKLLLSDSGFYLCAWNRGGTRSFGAGTRLSVL.

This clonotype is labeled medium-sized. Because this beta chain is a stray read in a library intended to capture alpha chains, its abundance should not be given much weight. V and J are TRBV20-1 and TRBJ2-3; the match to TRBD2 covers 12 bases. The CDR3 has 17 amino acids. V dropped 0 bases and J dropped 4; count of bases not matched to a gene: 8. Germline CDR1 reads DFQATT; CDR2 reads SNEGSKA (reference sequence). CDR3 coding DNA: TGCAGTGCTAGAGATATCCTAGCGGGAGGGGGTGCAGATACGCAGTATTTT. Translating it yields CSARDILAGGGADTQYF.

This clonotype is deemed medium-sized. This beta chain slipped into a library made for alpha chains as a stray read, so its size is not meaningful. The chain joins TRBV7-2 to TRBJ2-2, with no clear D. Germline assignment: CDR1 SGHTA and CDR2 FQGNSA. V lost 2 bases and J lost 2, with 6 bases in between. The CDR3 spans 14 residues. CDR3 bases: TGTGCCAGCAGCTTATTCGCTAACACCGGGGAGCTGTTTTTT. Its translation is CASSLFANTGELFF.

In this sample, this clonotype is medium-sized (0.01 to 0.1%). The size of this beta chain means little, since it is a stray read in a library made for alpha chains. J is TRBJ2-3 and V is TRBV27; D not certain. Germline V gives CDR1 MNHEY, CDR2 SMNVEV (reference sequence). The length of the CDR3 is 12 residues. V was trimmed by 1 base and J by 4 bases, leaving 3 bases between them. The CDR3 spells CASSLYADTQYF. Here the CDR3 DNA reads TGTGCCAGCAGTTTATATGCAGATACGCAGTATTTT.

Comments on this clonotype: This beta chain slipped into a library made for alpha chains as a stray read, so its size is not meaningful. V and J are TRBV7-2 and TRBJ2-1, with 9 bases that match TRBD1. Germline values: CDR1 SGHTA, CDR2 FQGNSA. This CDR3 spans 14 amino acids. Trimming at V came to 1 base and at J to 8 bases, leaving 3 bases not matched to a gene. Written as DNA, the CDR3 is TGTGCCAGCAGCTTAGACAGGGGGCGTGATGAGCAGTTCTTC. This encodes CASSLDRGRDEQFF.

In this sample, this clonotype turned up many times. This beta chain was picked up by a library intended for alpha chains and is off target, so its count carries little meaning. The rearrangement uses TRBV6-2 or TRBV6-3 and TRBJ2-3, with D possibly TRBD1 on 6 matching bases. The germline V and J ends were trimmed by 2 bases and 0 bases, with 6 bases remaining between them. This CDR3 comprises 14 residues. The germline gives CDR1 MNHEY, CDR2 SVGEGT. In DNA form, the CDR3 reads TGTGCCAGCAGTTACCAGGGGAGCACAGATACGCAGTATTTT. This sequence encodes CASSYQGSTDTQYF.

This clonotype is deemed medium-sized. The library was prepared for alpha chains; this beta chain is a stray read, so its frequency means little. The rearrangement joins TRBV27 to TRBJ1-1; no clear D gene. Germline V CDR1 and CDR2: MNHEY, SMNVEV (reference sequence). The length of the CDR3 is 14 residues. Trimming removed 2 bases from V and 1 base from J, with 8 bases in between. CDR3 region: CASSLLGPNTEAFF. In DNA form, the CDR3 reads TGTGCCAGCAGTTTACTAGGGCCGAACACTGAAGCTTTCTTT.

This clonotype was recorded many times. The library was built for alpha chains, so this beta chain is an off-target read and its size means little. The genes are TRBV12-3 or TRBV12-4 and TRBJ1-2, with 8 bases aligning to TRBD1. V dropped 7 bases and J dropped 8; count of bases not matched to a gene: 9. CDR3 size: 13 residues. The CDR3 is CASTLQGAEGYTF. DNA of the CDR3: TGTGCCAGCACCCTCCAGGGGGCTGAAGGCTACACCTTC.

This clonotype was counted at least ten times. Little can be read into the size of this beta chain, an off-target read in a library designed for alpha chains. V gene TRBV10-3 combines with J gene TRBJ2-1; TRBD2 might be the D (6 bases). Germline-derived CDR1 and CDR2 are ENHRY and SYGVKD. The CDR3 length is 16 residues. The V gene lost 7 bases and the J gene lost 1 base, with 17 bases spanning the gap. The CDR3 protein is CAITPGPGESYNEQFF. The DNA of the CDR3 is TGTGCCATCACCCCGGGTCCGGGGGAGTCCTACAATGAGCAGTTCTTC.

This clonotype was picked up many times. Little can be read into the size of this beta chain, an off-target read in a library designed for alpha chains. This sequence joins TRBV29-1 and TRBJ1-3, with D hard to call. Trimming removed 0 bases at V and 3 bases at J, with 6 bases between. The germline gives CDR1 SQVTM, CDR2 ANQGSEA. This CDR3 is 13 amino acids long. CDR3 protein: CSVEDVDGNTIYF. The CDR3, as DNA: TGCAGCGTTGAAGATGTGGATGGAAACACCATATATTTT.